The 31 T cell receptor beta chains given below trace back to one sample, sequenced in a study of T cell responses to AZD1222 COVID-19 vaccine. Data came from immunoSEQ multiplex PCR; TCRdb stores just in-frame clones and leaves some out. The sample lists over 60,000 clones; around nine tenths were seen once. The source was peripheral blood, collected 28 days after the second dose of the MenACWY control vaccine. These receptors came from an adult who received the MenACWY meningococcal vaccine as a control.

The chain employs TRBV28 and TRBJ1-2, with TRBD1 matching 10 bases. This CDR3 is built from 15 residues. Germline loops: CDR1 MDHEN, CDR2 SYDVKM. With V trimmed by 7 bases and J by 5 bases, 10 bases remained unmatched. In nucleotides, the CDR3 is TGTGCCAGCACCTACGGACAGGGGGTACCGTATGGCTACACCTTC. It translates to CASTYGQGVPYGYTF.

This clone appeared a single time. V gene TRBV6-4 combines with J gene TRBJ2-7, with D uncertain. This CDR3 spans 14 amino acids. CDR1 and CDR2 (germline): MRHNA, SNTAGT. Trimming pared 11 bases from V and 3 bases from J, leaving 20 bases between. The CDR3 loop reads CAYPPPPLYYEQYF. The CDR3 DNA is TGTGCCTATCCACCTCCCCCCCTTTACTACGAGCAGTACTTC.

This chain connects TRBV2 to TRBJ1-5; D may be TRBD1 (6 bases). V was trimmed by 11 bases and J by 7 bases, leaving 18 bases between them. This CDR3 is 13 amino acids long. Germline CDR1 SNHLY, CDR2 FYNNEI. The chain's CDR3 is CAGRTGGGQPQHF. In nucleotides, the CDR3 is TGTGCCGGAAGGACGGGGGGCGGCCAGCCCCAGCATTTT. The whole variable domain, remainder taken from reference TRBV2 and TRBJ1-5, is EPEVTQTPSHQVTQMGQEVILRCVPISNHLYFYWYRQILGQKVEFLVSFYNNEISEKSEIFDDQFSVERPDGSNFTLKIRSTKLEDSAMYFCAGRTGGGQPQHFGDGTRLSIL.

V gene TRBV5-1 combines with J gene TRBJ1-3; the D gene is possibly TRBD1 (6 bases). With 4 bases removed from V and 3 bases from J, the gap between germline ends came to 17 bases. The length of the CDR3 is 16 residues. Looked up from germline, CDR1 is SGHRS and CDR2 is YFSETQ. CDR3 sequence: CASSPRPGASGNTIYF. The CDR3 DNA follows: TGCGCCAGCAGCCCCCGACCGGGGGCGAGTGGAAACACCATATATTTT.

The V call is TRBV5-6, the J call TRBJ1-4; D gene ambiguous. The germline CDR1 and CDR2 sequences are SGHDT and YYEEEE. Trimming left V 3 bases short and J 5 bases short, with 14 bases between. The CDR3 contains 15 residues. This CDR3 reads CASSSLTTQNEKLFF. In DNA form, the CDR3 reads TGTGCCAGCAGCTCTCTCACCACACAAAATGAAAAACTGTTTTTT. Based on the CDR3 plus reference TRBV5-6 and TRBJ1-4, the full variable domain is DAGVTQSPTHLIKTRGQQVTLRCSPKSGHDTVSWYQQALGQGPQFIFQYYEEEERQRGNFPDRFSGHQFPNYSSELNVNALLLGDSALYLCASSSLTTQNEKLFFGSGTQLSVL.

This clone appeared once. The chain couples TRBV7-2 to TRBJ2-1; 7 bases fit TRBD2. Germline lookup yields CDR1 SGHTA and CDR2 FQGNSA. The CDR3 extends over 16 amino acids. V was clipped by 5 bases and J by 4 bases; unmatched bases: 11. CDR3 amino acids: CASSPLSGRGYNEQFF. CDR3 sequence (DNA): TGTGCCAGCAGCCCTCTGTCAGGGCGGGGGTACAATGAGCAGTTCTTC.

This chain links TRBV6-6 with TRBJ2-2; 16 bases are shared with TRBD2. This CDR3 region has 16 residues. V gave up 2 bases and J gave up 8 bases; unmatched junction bases: 2. The germline V gene has CDR1 MNHNY and CDR2 SVGAGI (reference sequence). The CDR3: CASSYGTSGRAGELFF. CDR3 nucleotide sequence: TGTGCCAGCAGTTACGGGACTAGCGGGAGGGCGGGGGAGCTGTTTTTT.

The rearrangement joins TRBV12-3 or TRBV12-4 to TRBJ2-7, with D possibly being TRBD1 (7 bases). Trimming took off 7 bases at V and 6 bases at J, with 16 bases between the two ends. This CDR3 region has 13 residues. The CDR3 DNA sequence: TGTGCCAGCACTGGAAACAGGGGAGGCGAGCAGTACTTC. It yields the protein CASTGNRGGEQYF.

The chain combines TRBV28 with TRBJ2-7; 10 bases line up with TRBD2. Germline loops: CDR1 MDHEN, CDR2 SYDVKM. After removal of 5 bases from V and 4 bases from J, the junction contained 8 bases not matched to a gene. The CDR3 totals 15 residues. CDR3 sequence reads: CASSTTSGNNYEQYF. Written as DNA, the CDR3 is TGTGCCAGCAGTACCACTAGCGGGAATAATTACGAGCAGTACTTC.

This chain connects TRBV27 to TRBJ1-2; D might be TRBD1 (6 bases). V lost 3 bases to trimming and J lost 1 base, with 9 bases between them. The CDR3 length is 14 residues. The germline V gene encodes CDR1 MNHEY and CDR2 SMNVEV (reference sequence). The DNA of the CDR3 is TGTGCCAGCAGTTTGGCAGGGGATAACTATGGCTACACCTTC. It encodes CASSLAGDNYGYTF.

The chain has TRBV19 and TRBJ1-5, with TRBD1 matching 9 bases. This CDR3 contains 16 residues. Losses at the gene ends were 4 bases for V and 3 bases for J; bases not matched to a gene: 7. The germline gives CDR1 LNHDA, CDR2 SQIVND (reference sequence). CDR3 nucleotide sequence: TGTGCCAGTAGTAAACCGGGACAGGGAAACAATCAGCCCCAGCATTTT. Translation: CASSKPGQGNNQPQHF.

J is TRBJ1-1 and V is TRBV29-1, with a tentative D call TRBD1 (5 bases). Trimming took off 4 bases at V and 3 bases at J, with 9 bases between the two ends. The CDR3 consists of 12 residues. The germline V gene has CDR1 SQVTM and CDR2 ANQGSEA. The CDR3 here is CSVAGHHTEAFF. CDR3 DNA sequence: TGCAGCGTTGCAGGACACCACACTGAAGCTTTCTTT.

The J gene is TRBJ2-7, the V gene TRBV7-5. TRBV7-5 is tagged as a pseudogene. CDR3 length: 16 residues. The DNA for the CDR3 is TGTGCCAGAAGCTTATGCGGCCAGGCCTCGGTGGAAGAGCAGTACTTC. Protein sequence: CARSLCGQASVEEQYF.

The CDR3 sequence is CASSLRWRGQVQPQHF. The CDR3 bases are TGTGCCAGCAGTTTGAGGTGGAGGGGGCAGGTTCAGCCCCAGCATTTT. The gene calls are TRBV28 and TRBJ1-5; 7 bases are a match to TRBD1. The length of the CDR3 is 16 residues. The germline V gene encodes CDR1 MDHEN and CDR2 SYDVKM. The J segment lost 6 bases and the V segment lost 3 bases, leaving 11 bases of the junction unmatched.

The V and J genes are TRBV28 and TRBJ1-5; 8 bases map to TRBD1. There are 16 residues in the CDR3. From germline, CDR1 is MDHEN and CDR2 SYDVKM. With V trimmed by 2 bases and J by 4 bases, 7 bases remained unmatched. The chain's CDR3 is CASSLTAGGENQPQHF. CDR3 in DNA: TGTGCCAGCAGTTTAACGGCAGGGGGCGAGAATCAGCCCCAGCATTTT. The entire variable domain, with the rest obtained from reference TRBV28 and TRBJ1-5, is as follows: DVKVTQSSRYLVKRTGEKVFLECVQDMDHENMFWYRQDPGLGLRLIYFSYDVKMKEKGDIPEGYSVSREKKERFSLILESASTNQTSMYLCASSLTAGGENQPQHFGDGTRLSIL.

The rearrangement uses TRBV27 and TRBJ1-5, with 7 bases aligning to TRBD1. This CDR3 has 14 residues. With 5 bases clipped from V and 4 bases from J, the junction kept 5 bases outside the gene matches. The V gene's germline CDR1 is MNHEY and CDR2 SMNVEV (reference sequence). CDR3 in amino acids: CASSDRAENQPQHF. Written as DNA, the CDR3 is TGTGCCAGCAGTGACAGGGCAGAAAATCAGCCCCAGCATTTT.

The rearrangement uses TRBV19 and TRBJ2-7; D uncertain. The CDR3 length is 14 residues. Germline V CDR1 and CDR2: LNHDA, SQIVND (reference sequence). The V end was cut by 9 bases, the J end by 1 base, with 16 bases between. The CDR3 reads CASRQRGVSYEQYF. CDR3 nucleotides: TGTGCCAGCCGCCAGAGAGGCGTATCCTACGAGCAGTACTTC.

The genes are TRBV12-3 or TRBV12-4 and TRBJ2-1; D gene unclear. V was clipped by 5 bases and J by 4 bases, with 6 bases between them. CDR3 length: 12 residues. CDR3 region: CASSPRYNEQFF. The CDR3 coding sequence is TGTGCCAGCAGTCCACGTTACAATGAGCAGTTCTTC.

This chain links TRBV18 with TRBJ2-4; TRBD2 is a possible D gene (5 bases). The CDR3 runs 15 residues. V dropped 6 bases and J dropped 5 bases, with 17 bases sitting between them. The germline gives CDR1 KGHSH, CDR2 LQKENI. DNA of the CDR3: TGTGCCAGCTCCCGGGGTTCGGGCTTTCAAAACATTCAGTACTTC. Translated, it gives CASSRGSGFQNIQYF. The entire variable domain, with the rest obtained from reference TRBV18 and TRBJ2-4, is as follows: NAGVMQNPRHLVRRRGQEARLRCSPMKGHSHVYWYRQLPEEGLKFMVYLQKENIIDESGMPKERFSAEFPKEGPSILRIQQVVRGDSAAYFCASSRGSGFQNIQYFGAGTRLSVL.

CDR3 in amino acids: CASSVDGNSYNEQFF. The CDR3 DNA is TGTGCCAGCAGCGTAGACGGGAATTCCTACAATGAGCAGTTCTTC. The chain couples TRBV9 to TRBJ2-1; D might be TRBD2 (5 bases). Germline V lookup: CDR1 SGDLS, CDR2 YYNGEE. The CDR3 runs to 15 residues. Between the trimmed V and J ends, which lost 0 bases and 1 base, there was a span of 8 bases.

This sequence joins TRBV9 and TRBJ2-3; 10 positions agree with TRBD2. Trimming removed 6 bases from V and 4 bases from J; junction bases left unmatched: 11. Germline V CDR1 and CDR2: SGDLS, YYNGEE. The CDR3 is 16 residues long. Written as DNA, the CDR3 is TGTGCCAGCACCCGAAGCGGGAGGGCCGATGCAGATACGCAGTATTTT. It translates to CASTRSGRADADTQYF.

The chain links TRBV7-2 to TRBJ2-1; tentatively, D is TRBD2 (6 bases). Germline CDR1 and CDR2: SGHTA and FQGNSA. The CDR3 consists of 13 residues. V shed 6 bases and J shed 8 bases, with 14 bases lying between them. CDR3 bases: TGTGCCAGCAGTTCTAGCTGGGGGGATGAGCAGTTCTTC. Protein: CASSSSWGDEQFF.

J is TRBJ2-1 and V is TRBV9, with no clear D. The CDR3 length is 14 residues. Trimming removed 0 bases from V and 7 bases from J, with 11 bases in between. The germline gives CDR1 SGDLS, CDR2 YYNGEE. The CDR3 region is CASSVAGPENEQFF. The CDR3 DNA reads as TGTGCCAGCAGCGTAGCGGGCCCCGAAAATGAGCAGTTCTTC.

The chain employs TRBV29-1 and TRBJ1-1; D is possibly TRBD1 (6 bases). From germline, CDR1 is SQVTM and CDR2 ANQGSEA. The V gene lost 8 bases and the J gene lost 1 base, with 23 bases spanning the gap. This CDR3 contains 16 residues. The CDR3: CSSRGQFWGPNTEAFF. The CDR3 DNA reads as TGCAGCTCCCGAGGACAGTTTTGGGGACCGAACACTGAAGCTTTCTTT.

This chain uses TRBV25-1 with TRBJ1-2; no definite D call. V lost 3 bases to trimming and J lost 6 bases, with 11 bases between them. The germline V gene encodes CDR1 MGHDK and CDR2 SYGVNS. This CDR3 is 13 amino acids long. DNA of the CDR3: TGTGCCAGCAGTGATCTGATGGAGGATGGCTACACCTTC. Residues: CASSDLMEDGYTF.

The chain has TRBV2 and TRBJ2-5, with 8 bases that match TRBD1. The CDR3 runs to 13 residues. With V trimmed by 6 bases and J by 6 bases, 6 bases remained unmatched. Germline assignment: CDR1 SNHLY and CDR2 FYNNEI. In DNA, the CDR3 is TGTGCCAGCAGATCGGACAGGGCGAAGACCCAGTACTTC. Its translation is CASRSDRAKTQYF.

The chain joins TRBV4-1 to TRBJ2-3; D call uncertain. V lost 0 bases to trimming and J lost 1 base, with 11 bases between them. Germline V gene data show CDR1 as MGHRA and CDR2 as YSYEKL. The CDR3 consists of 16 residues. The DNA of the CDR3 is TGCGCCAGCAGCCAAGACCGAGGCAGGCGCACAGATACGCAGTATTTT. It yields the protein CASSQDRGRRTDTQYF.

The chain couples TRBV2 to TRBJ1-1, with D possibly being TRBD1 (6 bases). The CDR3 loop spans 15 amino acids. Germline V gives CDR1 SNHLY, CDR2 FYNNEI. The V and J ends lost 4 bases and 3 bases respectively, with 15 bases between them. The CDR3 spells CASSVQGPMDTEAFF. DNA of the CDR3: TGTGCCAGCAGTGTGCAGGGGCCGATGGACACTGAAGCTTTCTTT.

The rearrangement uses TRBV5-6 and TRBJ1-4; the D gene is possibly TRBD1 (6 bases). The CDR3 loop spans 14 amino acids. V lost 0 bases to trimming and J lost 8 bases, with 11 bases between them. The germline V gene encodes CDR1 SGHDT and CDR2 YYEEEE. CDR3 residues: CASSLAGGQEKLFF. The DNA of the CDR3 is TGTGCCAGCAGCTTGGCGGGGGGCCAAGAAAAACTGTTTTTT.

The V and J genes are TRBV7-2 and TRBJ2-5; D might be TRBD1 (6 bases). Germline lookup yields CDR1 SGHTA and CDR2 FQGNSA. V lost 3 bases to trimming and J lost 3 bases, with 8 bases between them. The CDR3 extends over 13 amino acids. CDR3: CASSFAGEETQYF. The CDR3 DNA reads TGTGCCAGCAGCTTTGCAGGGGAAGAGACCCAGTACTTC.

This clone was seen a single time. V usage is TRBV25-1 and J usage is TRBJ1-6; D is ambiguous. V was shortened by 4 bases and J by 9 bases, with 16 bases between the two germline ends. The CDR3 has 15 residues. Germline loops: CDR1 MGHDK, CDR2 SYGVNS. CDR3 bases: TGTGCCAGCAGTGGATCCTTCGCGAGTGCTTCACCCCTCCACTTT. Translated: CASSGSFASASPLHF.